The T cell receptor (beta chain) described here comes from a study of blood T cell repertoires in COVID-19. The overall study: There were acute and convalescent COVID-19 samples, and they came from the United States, Italy and Spain. The analysed material was cDNA or gDNA that came from T cells, B-cell-depleted T cells, or PBMCs.

V lost 3 bases and J lost 6, with 6 bases in between. The germline V gene encodes CDR1 LNHDA and CDR2 SQIVND (reference sequence). CDR3 length equals 12 residues. In the authors' workflow: The authors estimated nucleated cell counts from reference gene primer amplification. TCRdb's table, derived via immunoSEQ multiplex PCR, lists solely in-frame clones and lacks some. Clonal size and the V and J genes are those of that table, whereas D and trimming came from the DNA. The profile shows 240,000 or so clones, about four fifths of them singletons. The rearrangement joins TRBV19 to TRBJ1-5; D remains ambiguous. The source of this sequence is a woman older than 75 with acute or convalescent COVID-19. Specimen: peripheral blood. The CDR3 here is CASSIYPQPQHF. The CDR3 coding sequence is TGTGCCAGTAGTATTTATCCTCAGCCCCAGCATTTT. Full variable domain (missing parts from reference TRBV19 and TRBJ1-5): DGGITQSPKYLFRKEGQNVTLSCEQNLNHDAMYWYRQDPGQGLRLIYYSQIVNDFQKGDIAEGYSVSREKKESFPLTVTSAQKNPTAFYLCASSIYPQPQHFGDGTRLSIL.